Reported below is one TCR beta chain. Germline CDR1 is MNHEY and CDR2 is SMNVEV (reference sequence). This CDR3 spans 15 amino acids. Trimming at V came to 6 bases and at J to 0 bases, leaving 4 bases not matched to a gene. This entry is derived from a study of blood T cell repertoires in COVID-19. Study-level information: Both acute and convalescent COVID-19 samples were obtained from the United States, Italy and Spain. T cells, B-cell-depleted T cells, or PBMCs supplied cDNA or gDNA.

Study processing details: Amplification of reference gene primers was used by the study to estimate nucleated cell counts. Some clones are missing from TCRdb's copy, which holds only in-frame ones; the method was immunoSEQ multiplex PCR. For V, J and clone size, that table is used; D and trimming come from the DNA. The sample shows about 48,000 clones, approximately 88% of them seen only once. Sequencing used peripheral blood. The clonotype was recovered from a man aged 65-85 years with acute or convalescent COVID-19. This rearrangement joins TRBV27 to TRBJ1-5, with 8 nucleotides matching TRBD1. CDR3 nucleotide sequence: TGTGCCAGCAGCTTGACAGGGGATAGCAATCAGCCCCAGCATTTT. As protein: CASSLTGDSNQPQHF.